This T cell receptor (beta chain) was identified during a study of blood T cells in healthy people across ages. The use of a sample-barcoded 5' primer and a J-beta primer mix characterized a second PCR of roughly 6 to 11 cycles. TCRdb redid the calling of the 5' RACE reads with MiXCR, one entry per CDR3 protein. The data show around 1.5 million distinct CDR3 sequences, around 39% seen once. Broader study findings: Naive CD4+ cells and diversity were both higher in long-lived donors than in aged donors.

A remark on this clonotype: The antigen is undetermined.

V was clipped by 6 bases and J by 4 bases; unmatched bases: 11. Per the germline V gene, CDR1 is DFQATT and CDR2 is SNEGSKA (reference sequence). This CDR3 region has 14 residues. The sequence was obtained from a woman under 30 in good health. Material for sequencing was blood. The J gene is TRBJ1-2, the V gene TRBV20-1; TRBD1 agrees at 7 bases. CDR3 loop: CSALDRGRSYGYTF. CDR3 bases: TGCAGTGCGCTCGATAGGGGGCGTAGCTATGGCTACACCTTC.